A single sample is the source of the 3 T cell receptor beta chains below, sequenced in a study of T cell responses to AZD1222 COVID-19 vaccine (dated by TCRdb to the early 2020s). The meaning of the sample's time point label: baseline before first vaccination. Libraries were made using the immunoSEQ multiplex PCR assay. TCRdb's version of the immuneACCESS table is confined to in-frame rearrangements and falls short of the full clone set. An unresolved V gene accounts for under half of the shortfall where checked; the remainder is of unknown origin. Present in this sample are roughly 130,000 clones, just over 85% of which were seen just once. About 8.3% of the sample belongs to the ten largest clones. The sample consisted of peripheral blood, taken on day 0 of AZD1222 vaccination. Receptors originate from an adult in good health.

This rearrangement joins TRBV7-9 to TRBJ2-3, with D perhaps TRBD1 (6 bases). This CDR3 region has 14 residues. Looked up from germline, CDR1 is SEHNR and CDR2 is FQNEAQ (reference sequence). V shed 5 bases and J shed 0 bases, with 9 bases lying between them. In DNA form, the CDR3 reads TGTGCCAGCAGCCACAGGGCTAGCACAGATACGCAGTATTTT. Amino acids: CASSHRASTDTQYF.

Regarding this clone: Other DNA variants within this sample encode the same CDR3. The chain employs TRBV18 and TRBJ1-2; 7 positions match TRBD1. Germline CDR1 and CDR2: KGHSH and LQKENI. CDR3 size: 14 residues. V lost 4 bases, J lost 5 bases, and 7 bases stayed unmatched. CDR3: CASSRRDSDYGYTF. Here the CDR3 DNA reads TGTGCCAGCTCACGTCGGGACAGCGATTATGGCTACACCTTC.

The chain uses TRBV19 and TRBJ1-5; 7 bases line up with TRBD1. The germline CDR1 and CDR2 sequences are LNHDA and SQIVND (reference sequence). The CDR3 totals 13 residues. Germline trimming cut 5 bases from V and 7 bases from J; bases unmatched to any gene: 5. Here the CDR3 reads CASSAPGGQPQHF. Here the CDR3 DNA reads TGTGCCAGTAGTGCCCCAGGGGGACAGCCCCAGCATTTT.